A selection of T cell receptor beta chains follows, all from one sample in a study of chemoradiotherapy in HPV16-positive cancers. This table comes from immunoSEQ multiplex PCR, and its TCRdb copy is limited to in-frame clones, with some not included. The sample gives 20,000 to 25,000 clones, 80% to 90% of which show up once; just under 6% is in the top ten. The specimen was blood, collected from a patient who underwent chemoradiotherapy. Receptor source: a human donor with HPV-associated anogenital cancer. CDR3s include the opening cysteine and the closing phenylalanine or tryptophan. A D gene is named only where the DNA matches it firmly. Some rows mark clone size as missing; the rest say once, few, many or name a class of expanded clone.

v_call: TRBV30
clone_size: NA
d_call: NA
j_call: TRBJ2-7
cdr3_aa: CAWSVLGANEQYF
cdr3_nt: TGTGCCTGGAGTGTACTTGGAGCTAACGAGCAGTACTTC

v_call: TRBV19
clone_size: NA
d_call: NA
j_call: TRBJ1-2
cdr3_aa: CASSIDPGSSRGYTF
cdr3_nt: TGTGCCAGTAGTATTGATCCAGGCAGCTCTCGTGGCTACACCTTC

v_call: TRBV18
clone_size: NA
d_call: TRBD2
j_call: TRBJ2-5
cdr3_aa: CASRGTTQETQYF
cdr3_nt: TGTGCCAGCCGCGGGACTACTCAAGAGACCCAGTACTTC

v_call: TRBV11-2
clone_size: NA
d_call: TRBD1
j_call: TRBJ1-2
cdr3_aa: CASTQQGMTYGYTF
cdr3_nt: TGTGCCAGCACCCAACAGGGGATGACCTATGGCTACACCTTC

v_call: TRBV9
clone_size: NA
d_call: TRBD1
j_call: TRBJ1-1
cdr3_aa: CASSAHRGNTEAFF
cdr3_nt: TGTGCCAGCAGCGCGCACAGGGGAAACACTGAAGCTTTCTTT

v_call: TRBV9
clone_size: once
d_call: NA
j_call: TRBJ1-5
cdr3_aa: CASSVDYNQPQHF
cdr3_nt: TGTGCCAGCAGCGTAGACTACAATCAGCCCCAGCATTTT

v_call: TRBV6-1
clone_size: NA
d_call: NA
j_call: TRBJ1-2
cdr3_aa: CASSIVQMYGYTF
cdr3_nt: TGTGCCAGCAGTATTGTCCAGATGTATGGCTACACCTTC

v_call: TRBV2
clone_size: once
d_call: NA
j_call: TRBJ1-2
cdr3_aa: CASSVGLSPNYGYTF
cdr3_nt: TGTGCCAGCAGTGTCGGACTTTCGCCTAACTATGGCTACACCTTC

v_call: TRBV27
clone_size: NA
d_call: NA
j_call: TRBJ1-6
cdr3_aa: CASSLDSLGSPLHF
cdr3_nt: TGTGCCAGCAGTTTAGACAGCCTTGGCTCACCCCTCCACTTT

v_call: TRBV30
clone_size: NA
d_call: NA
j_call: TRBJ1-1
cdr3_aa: CAWSVMHGRYAEAFF
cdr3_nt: TGTGCCTGGAGTGTGATGCACGGACGGTATGCTGAAGCTTTCTTT

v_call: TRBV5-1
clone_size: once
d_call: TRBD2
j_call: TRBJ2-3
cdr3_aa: CASSGLAGEDTQYF
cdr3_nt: TGCGCCAGCAGCGGACTAGCGGGGGAGGATACGCAGTATTTT

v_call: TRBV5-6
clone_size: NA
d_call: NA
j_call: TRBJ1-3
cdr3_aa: CASSLDISGNTIYF
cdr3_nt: TGTGCCAGCAGCTTGGACATCTCTGGAAACACCATATATTTT

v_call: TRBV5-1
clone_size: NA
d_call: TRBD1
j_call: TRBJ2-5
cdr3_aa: CASSTRTGGETQYF
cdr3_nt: TGCGCCAGCAGCACCAGGACAGGGGGCGAGACCCAGTACTTC

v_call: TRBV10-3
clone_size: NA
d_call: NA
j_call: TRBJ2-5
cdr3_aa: CAISEGIGQNVETQYF
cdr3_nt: TGTGCCATCAGTGAGGGTATCGGACAAAATGTCGAGACCCAGTACTTC

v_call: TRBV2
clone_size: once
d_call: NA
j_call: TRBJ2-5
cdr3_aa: CASTGAGETQYF
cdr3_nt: TGTGCCAGCACAGGGGCTGGGGAGACCCAGTACTTC

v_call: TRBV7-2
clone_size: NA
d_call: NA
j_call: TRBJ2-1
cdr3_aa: CASSWATDEQFF
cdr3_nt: TGTGCCAGCAGCTGGGCGACGGATGAGCAGTTCTTC

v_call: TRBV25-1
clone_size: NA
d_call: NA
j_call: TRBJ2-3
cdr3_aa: CASSPSDTQYF
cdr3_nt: TGTGCCAGCAGCCCCTCAGATACGCAGTATTTT

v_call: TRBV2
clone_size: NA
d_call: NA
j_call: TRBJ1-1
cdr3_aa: CASSKRGQSMNTEAFF
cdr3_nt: TGTGCCAGCAGTAAGAGAGGACAGTCTATGAACACTGAAGCTTTCTTT

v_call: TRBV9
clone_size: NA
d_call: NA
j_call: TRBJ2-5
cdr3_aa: CASSAGDRLEETQYF
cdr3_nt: TGTGCCAGCAGCGCAGGAGACAGGTTGGAGGAGACCCAGTACTTC

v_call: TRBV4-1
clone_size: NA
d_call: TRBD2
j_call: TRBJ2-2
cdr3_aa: CASSRGGLAGAPSTGELFF
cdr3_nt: TGCGCCAGCAGCCGAGGTGGACTAGCGGGGGCCCCGAGCACCGGGGAGCTGTTTTTT

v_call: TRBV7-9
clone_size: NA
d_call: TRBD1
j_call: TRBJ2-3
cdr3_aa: CASSSRGPDTQYF
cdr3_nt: TGTGCCAGCAGCTCGAGGGGGCCAGATACGCAGTATTTT

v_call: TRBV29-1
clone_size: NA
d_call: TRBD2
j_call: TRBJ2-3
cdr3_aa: CSGKRGGSDTQYF
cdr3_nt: TGCAGCGGAAAGCGGGGGGGGTCAGATACGCAGTATTTT

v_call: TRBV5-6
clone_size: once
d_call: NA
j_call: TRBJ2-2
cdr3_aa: CASSLESLAGRDAGELFF
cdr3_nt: TGTGCCAGCAGCTTGGAGAGTTTGGCAGGCCGGGACGCCGGGGAGCTGTTTTTT

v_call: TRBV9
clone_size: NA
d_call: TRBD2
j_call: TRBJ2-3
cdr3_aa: CASSGGTSGALTDTQYF
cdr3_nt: TGTGCCAGCAGCGGGGGGACTAGCGGGGCCCTCACAGATACGCAGTATTTT

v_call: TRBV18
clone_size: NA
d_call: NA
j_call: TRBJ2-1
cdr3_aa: CASSPLNNEQFF
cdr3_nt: TGTGCCAGCTCACCACTTAACAATGAGCAGTTCTTC

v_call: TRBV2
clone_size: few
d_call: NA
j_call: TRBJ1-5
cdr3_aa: CASSEVRGGGKPQHF
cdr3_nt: TGTGCCAGCAGTGAGGTGAGGGGGGGAGGAAAGCCCCAGCATTTT

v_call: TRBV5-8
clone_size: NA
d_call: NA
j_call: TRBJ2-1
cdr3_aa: CASSFSRAGEQFF
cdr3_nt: TGTGCCAGCAGCTTTTCGAGGGCCGGTGAGCAGTTCTTC

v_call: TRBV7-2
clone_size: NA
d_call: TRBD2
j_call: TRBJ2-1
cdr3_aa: CASSSGLAGEVEQFF
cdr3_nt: TGTGCCAGCAGCTCCGGACTAGCGGGGGAAGTTGAGCAGTTCTTC

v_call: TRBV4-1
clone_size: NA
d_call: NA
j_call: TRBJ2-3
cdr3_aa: CASSQVVGDTQYF
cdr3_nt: TGCGCCAGCAGCCAAGTTGTGGGGGATACGCAGTATTTT